Listed here are 24 T cell receptor beta chains from one sample, sequenced in a study of blood T cells in healthy people across ages. A J-beta primer mix and a sample-barcoded 5' primer were used in a second PCR of roughly 7 to 12 cycles. TCRdb redid the calling of the 5' RACE reads with MiXCR, one entry per CDR3 protein. The table includes about 1.8 million distinct CDR3 sequences, just under 50% detected once. The sample taken for sequencing was blood. The receptors come from a woman in her 40s in good health.

This clonotype was found once. The chain links TRBV7-2 to TRBJ2-5, with 8 bases fitting TRBD1. CDR3 length: 16 residues. V shed 2 bases, J shed 2 bases, and the junction held 7 bases outside the gene matches. Per germline, CDR1 SGHTA and CDR2 FQGNSA. CDR3 loop: CASSLWGRGRQETQYF. In DNA form, the CDR3 reads TGTGCCAGCAGCTTATGGGGCAGGGGGCGTCAAGAGACCCAGTACTTC.

This clonotype came up a few times. The chain links TRBV20-1 to TRBJ1-2, with D possibly matching TRBD1 (5 bases). Germline assignment: CDR1 DFQATT and CDR2 SNEGSKA (reference sequence). The CDR3 extends over 14 amino acids. V lost 2 bases and J lost 4, with 14 bases in between. The CDR3 loop reads CSARLGGASYGYTF. In nucleotides, the CDR3 is TGCAGTGCTAGACTCGGCGGGGCGAGCTATGGCTACACCTTC.

V and J are TRBV12-3 or TRBV12-4 and TRBJ2-5, with 8 bases matching TRBD2. The CDR3 is 13 amino acids. Trimming took 6 bases from V and 5 from J; bases not matched to a gene: 5. CDR3: CASRRQRGETQYF. CDR3 DNA sequence: TGTGCCAGCAGGCGCCAGCGGGGGGAGACCCAGTACTTC.

This clonotype was detected only a few times. The genes are TRBV5-1 and TRBJ1-2, with D maybe TRBD1 (5 bases). CDR1 SGHRS and CDR2 YFSETQ come from the germline V gene. Trimming removed 0 bases at V and 7 bases at J, with 13 bases between. CDR3 length: 14 amino acids. CDR3 bases: TGCGCCAGCAGCTTGGACGGTCAGGGCGGTGGCTACACCTTC. As protein: CASSLDGQGGGYTF. The entire variable domain, with the rest obtained from reference TRBV5-1 and TRBJ1-2, is as follows: KAGVTQTPRYLIKTRGQQVTLSCSPISGHRSVSWYQQTPGQGLQFLFEYFSETQRNKGNFPGRFSGRQFSNSRSEMNVSTLELGDSALYLCASSLDGQGGGYTFGSGTRLTVV.

Many counts were recorded for this clonotype. The V gene is TRBV20-1, the J gene TRBJ2-1, with D possibly being TRBD2 (6 bases). Germline CDR1 DFQATT, CDR2 SNEGSKA (reference sequence). V was pared by 7 bases and J by 5 bases, with 33 bases between. The CDR3 length is 19 residues. In DNA form, the CDR3 reads TGCAGTGGAAAGTTCCGGGACTGGGTCAGAGAGATGCCAAACAATGAGCAGTTCTTC. Encoded protein: CSGKFRDWVREMPNNEQFF.

The chain is built from TRBV6-5 and TRBJ1-1; D is unclear. V lost 6 bases and J 11 bases, leaving 16 bases between the germline ends. The CDR3 is 12 residues long. The germline gives CDR1 MNHEY, CDR2 SVGAGI. CDR3 sequence (DNA): TGTGCCAGCAGGAGCCCCTCGCGCGGGGCTTTCTTT. Translating gives CASRSPSRGAFF.

This sequence joins TRBV6-2 or TRBV6-3 and TRBJ1-1; D unresolved. The germline V gene encodes CDR1 MNHEY and CDR2 SVGEGT. Trimming cost V 2 bases and J 0 bases, with 13 bases left between them. The CDR3 extends over 16 amino acids. The CDR3 protein is CASSYGSDWLNTEAFF. CDR3 DNA sequence: TGTGCCAGCAGTTACGGATCCGATTGGTTGAACACTGAAGCTTTCTTT.

The rearrangement links TRBV20-1 to TRBJ2-3, with unresolved D. The V gene lost 0 bases and the J gene lost 0 bases, with 16 bases spanning the gap. Looked up from germline, CDR1 is DFQATT and CDR2 is SNEGSKA (reference sequence). The CDR3 contains 17 residues. CDR3: CSARDATFSPSTDTQYF. The DNA for the CDR3 is TGCAGTGCTAGAGATGCTACGTTCTCCCCTAGCACAGATACGCAGTATTTT.

The rearrangement uses TRBV5-1 and TRBJ2-7, with TRBD1 matching 7 bases. The germline gives CDR1 SGHRS, CDR2 YFSETQ. The CDR3 has 14 residues. The J segment lost 3 bases and the V segment lost 4 bases, leaving 7 bases of the junction unmatched. This CDR3 reads CASSADRPVYEQYF. DNA for the CDR3: TGCGCCAGCAGCGCGGACAGGCCTGTCTACGAGCAGTACTTC.

The J gene is TRBJ2-3, the V gene TRBV20-1; D unclear. The V gene lost 8 bases and the J gene lost 3 bases, with 9 bases spanning the gap. This CDR3 region has 11 residues. Germline CDR1 reads DFQATT; CDR2 reads SNEGSKA (reference sequence). The CDR3 bases are TGCAGTACTATAGTTACAGATACGCAGTATTTT. Its translation is CSTIVTDTQYF.

Only a few counts were recorded for this clonotype. The J gene is TRBJ2-1, the V gene TRBV7-9; 7 bases are shared with TRBD1. Per the germline V gene, CDR1 is SEHNR and CDR2 is FQNEAQ (reference sequence). This CDR3 has 16 residues. Trimming took 2 bases from V and 4 from J; bases not matched to a gene: 8. The CDR3 DNA is TGTGCCAGCAGCTTACTAGGGACAGAGAAATACAATGAGCAGTTCTTC. Its protein is CASSLLGTEKYNEQFF.

The V gene is TRBV20-1, the J gene TRBJ2-1; 8 bases are a match to TRBD2. Per the germline V gene, CDR1 is DFQATT and CDR2 is SNEGSKA (reference sequence). V was clipped by 3 bases and J by 6 bases; unmatched bases: 7. The CDR3 spans 14 residues. This CDR3 is CSASKRAGANEQFF. The CDR3 DNA is TGCAGTGCTAGTAAGCGAGCGGGAGCCAATGAGCAGTTCTTC.

The rearrangement uses TRBV7-9 and TRBJ2-1; tentatively, D is TRBD1 (7 bases). Per the germline V gene, CDR1 is SEHNR and CDR2 is FQNEAQ (reference sequence). V was shortened by 4 bases and J by 6 bases, with 19 bases between the two germline ends. The CDR3 is 16 residues long. CDR3 amino acids: CASSSPGRQGGNEQFF. CDR3 nucleotides: TGTGCCAGCAGCTCGCCAGGCCGACAGGGAGGCAATGAGCAGTTCTTC.

The chain links TRBV4-2 to TRBJ2-5; TRBD2 aligns across 16 bases. The V gene's germline CDR1 is LGHNA and CDR2 YNFKEQ. The CDR3 runs 16 residues. The V gene end was trimmed by 8 bases and the J gene end by 4 bases; junction bases not matched to a gene: 7. The CDR3 DNA reads TGTGCCAGCGGGGGGACTAGCGGGGGGGCAGTAGAGACCCAGTACTTC. As protein: CASGGTSGGAVETQYF.

This clonotype was counted only a few times. The V gene is TRBV12-3 or TRBV12-4, the J gene TRBJ2-3; D gene ambiguous. V lost 3 bases to trimming and J lost 2 bases, with 12 bases between them. The CDR3 sequence is 15 residues long. CDR3 protein: CASSFRGAFTDTQYF. The CDR3 bases are TGTGCCAGCAGTTTCCGCGGAGCCTTCACAGATACGCAGTATTTT.

This chain's CDR3 is CASKGGGQGKNIQYF. CDR3 in DNA: TGTGCCTCAAAAGGGGGGGGGCAAGGCAAAAACATTCAGTACTTC. The gene calls are TRBV6-5 and TRBJ2-4; tentatively, D is TRBD2 (7 bases). Per the germline V gene, CDR1 is MNHEY and CDR2 is SVGAGI. Trimming stripped 11 bases from V and 3 bases from J, with 20 bases between. This CDR3 has 15 amino acids.

V is TRBV7-2 and J is TRBJ2-4; 9 bases match TRBD1. The germline V gene encodes CDR1 SGHTA and CDR2 FQGNSA. This CDR3 has 16 residues. After removal of 3 bases from V and 1 base from J, the junction contained 4 bases not matched to a gene. The CDR3 loop is CASSFPGQGAKNIQYF. The CDR3 DNA reads as TGTGCCAGCAGCTTTCCTGGACAGGGGGCCAAAAACATTCAGTACTTC.

The chain joins TRBV11-2 to TRBJ1-2; weak D call: TRBD1 (6 bases). The CDR3 contains 12 residues. Trimming took 3 bases from V and 9 from J, leaving 11 bases between them. Looked up from germline, CDR1 is SGHAT and CDR2 is FQNNGV. In DNA, the CDR3 is TGTGCCAGCAGCTTCCCCCAGGGGAGCTACACCTTC. As protein: CASSFPQGSYTF.

Comments on this clonotype: The junction differs from germline at one of its ends, possibly a read error. The chain carries TRBV11-1 and TRBJ2-1; D unclear. The CDR3 contains 16 residues. The germline V gene has CDR1 SGHAT and CDR2 FQDESV (reference sequence). CDR3 nucleotide sequence: TGTGCCAGCAGCAACCAGATCCTGAGCTCCTACAAGGAGCAGTTCTTC. This encodes CASSNQILSSYKEQFF.

This chain joins TRBV18 and TRBJ2-1, with 9 bases that match TRBD1. This CDR3 is 15 amino acids long. Trimming at V came to 6 bases and at J to 10 bases, leaving 13 bases not matched to a gene. Germline CDR1 reads KGHSH; CDR2 reads LQKENI. CDR3 nucleotide sequence: TGTGCCAGCTCTCCTAACAGGGGGCGCGGGGACGAGCAGTTCTTC. As protein: CASSPNRGRGDEQFF.

V gene TRBV27 combines with J gene TRBJ2-7; 9 bases align to TRBD1. This CDR3 comprises 16 residues. CDR1 and CDR2 (germline): MNHEY, SMNVEV (reference sequence). J gave up 2 bases and V 5 bases, and 10 bases lay outside the gene matches. CDR3 protein: CASSLRTGDMAYEQYF. The CDR3 nucleotides read TGTGCCAGCAGTCTGAGGACAGGGGACATGGCCTACGAGCAGTACTTC.

The rearrangement links TRBV6-5 to TRBJ2-1; 7 bases fit TRBD1. This CDR3 contains 13 residues. Germline-derived CDR1 and CDR2 are MNHEY and SVGAGI. V was clipped by 4 bases and J by 6 bases; unmatched bases: 3. The CDR3 reads CASSSNRGNEQFF. DNA for the CDR3: TGTGCCAGCAGTTCGAACAGGGGCAATGAGCAGTTCTTC.

The rearrangement joins TRBV6-5 to TRBJ1-4; 7 bases agree with TRBD1. The CDR3 totals 15 residues. CDR1 is MNHEY and CDR2 is SVGAGI in the germline V gene. V shed 5 bases, J shed 4 bases, and the junction held 7 bases outside the gene matches. The CDR3 nucleotides read TGTGCCAGCAGTGGGGGGACAGCGAATAATGAAAAACTGTTTTTT. Its translation is CASSGGTANNEKLFF.

The chain uses TRBV15 and TRBJ2-1, with 12 nucleotides matching TRBD2. The CDR3 loop spans 15 amino acids. With 3 bases clipped from V and 9 bases from J, the junction kept 6 bases outside the gene matches. In germline, CDR1 is LNHNV, CDR2 YYDKDF (reference sequence). The CDR3 spells CATSSSSGGASEQFF. The DNA of the CDR3 is TGTGCCACCAGCAGTTCTAGCGGGGGGGCGAGTGAGCAGTTCTTC.